The clone carrying this T cell receptor beta chain was detected only a few times. Its matching antigen is unknown. This sample is drawn from a study of cytomegalovirus exposure and HLA in healthy donors. Study conclusions and caveats: With later analysis, a missense DCLRE1C variant became linked to TCR beta V- and J-gene trimming. Cytomegalovirus-associated status was assigned to more than 150 TCR beta chains.

In germline, CDR1 is ENHRY, CDR2 SYGVKD. The V segment lost 3 bases and the J segment 5 bases; nucleotides outside the gene matches: 5. This CDR3 has 14 amino acids. The PCR was carried out with 60 Vbeta primers and 13 Jbeta primers. Here immunoSEQ multiplex PCR was the method, and the copy in TCRdb shows in-frame clones only, minus some. Among 150,000 to 200,000 clones, roughly 80% were seen once, and the ten largest hold 2.2%. This sequence joins TRBV10-3 and TRBJ2-3, with 7 bases lining up with TRBD1. The receptor was isolated from a man aged 50-60 years in good health and CMV-seropositive. The specimen was PBMCs. The CDR3 spells CAISDDRAGDTQYF. Written as DNA, the CDR3 is TGTGCCATCAGTGACGACAGGGCAGGAGATACGCAGTATTTT.